Listed here are 27 T cell receptor beta chains from one sample, sequenced in a study of CD8+CD57+ T cells in acquired aplastic anemia. Using genomic DNA as the template, TCR beta VDJ and CDR3 profiling was carried out. TCRdb redid the calling of the reads with MiXCR, one entry per CDR3 protein. The repertoire holds fewer than 250,000 distinct CDR3 sequences, more than 45% seen once, with about 7.8% in the top ten. Sequenced patients had shown CD8+CD57+ cell expansion by flow cytometry. Sequencing was done on a sample of sorted CD4+, CD8+, or CD8+CD57+ T cells (not recorded which) from PBMCs. The receptors come from a human donor with aplastic anemia.

This clonotype was observed at least ten times. This chain connects TRBV20-1 to TRBJ2-7, with D perhaps TRBD1 or TRBD2 (6 bases each). The germline V and J ends were trimmed by 6 bases and 9 bases, with 24 bases remaining between them. CDR1 and CDR2 from the germline V gene are DFQATT and SNEGSKA (reference sequence). The CDR3 consists of 14 residues. The CDR3 is CSAPDSGLITRQYF. CDR3 DNA sequence: TGCAGTGCACCGGACAGCGGGCTTATTACGAGGCAGTACTTC.

This clonotype occurred many times. This chain connects TRBV6-5 to TRBJ2-1; D unclear. The V and J ends lost 0 bases and 2 bases respectively, with 11 bases between them. The CDR3 has 16 residues. CDR1 is MNHEY and CDR2 is SVGAGI in the germline V gene. The CDR3 sequence: CASSYSKGYPYNEQFF. The CDR3 DNA sequence: TGTGCCAGCAGTTACTCCAAGGGTTACCCCTACAATGAGCAGTTCTTC.

This clonotype was counted many times. This chain uses TRBV7-3 with TRBJ1-1, with 8 bases lining up with TRBD1. Germline values: CDR1 SGHTA, CDR2 FQGTGA. V gave up 3 bases and J gave up 5 bases; unmatched junction bases: 8. The CDR3 is 15 amino acids. The CDR3: CASSLSPGGQTEAFF. The CDR3 DNA reads as TGTGCCAGCAGCTTGTCCCCAGGGGGCCAAACTGAAGCTTTCTTT.

The chain has TRBV10-3 and TRBJ1-1; possibly TRBD1 for D (5 bases). The V end was cut by 11 bases, the J end by 0 bases, with 16 bases between. The CDR3 runs 14 residues. Germline CDR1 is ENHRY and CDR2 is SYGVKD. The CDR3 loop reads CAVGGAPVNTEAFF. The CDR3 DNA reads as TGTGCCGTAGGTGGGGCACCAGTGAACACTGAAGCTTTCTTT.

This clonotype was counted at least ten times. The rearrangement links TRBV19 to TRBJ2-1; possibly TRBD1 for D (5 bases). V was shortened by 5 bases and J by 0 bases, with 17 bases between the two germline ends. The CDR3 runs to 17 residues. Per germline, CDR1 LNHDA and CDR2 SQIVND (reference sequence). The CDR3 sequence: CASSPVDTHLSYNEQFF. Written as DNA, the CDR3 is TGTGCCAGTAGTCCCGTGGACACCCATCTCTCCTACAATGAGCAGTTCTTC.

This clonotype was found once. One base away lies a much larger clone, so this may be a sequencing read error. The chain is built from TRBV14 and TRBJ2-1; no clear D. This CDR3 contains 15 residues. The V end lost 6 bases, the J end lost 4 bases, and 16 bases lay between the germline ends. The germline CDR1 and CDR2 sequences are SGHDN and FVKESK. As DNA, the CDR3 is TGTGCCAGCAGTCTTTTAGGGCGGCCTTACAATGAGCAGTTCTTC. This encodes CASSLLGRPYNEQFF.

V gene TRBV5-1 combines with J gene TRBJ1-1; perhaps TRBD1 as D (5 bases). The V end lost 0 bases, the J end lost 3 bases, and 12 bases lay between the germline ends. There are 15 residues in the CDR3. CDR1 is SGHRS and CDR2 is YFSETQ in the germline V gene. The CDR3 protein is CASSLVLGPDTEAFF. The CDR3 bases are TGCGCCAGCAGCTTGGTTTTGGGGCCAGACACTGAAGCTTTCTTT.

The sample holds many counts of this clonotype. This sequence joins TRBV7-8 and TRBJ1-1; 8 nucleotides agree with TRBD1. Per germline, CDR1 SGHVS and CDR2 FQNEAQ. The CDR3 runs to 19 residues. Trimming cost V 2 bases and J 0 bases; bases outside gene matches: 14. The CDR3 bases are TGTGCCAGCAGCTTACCAGGGACAGGCGCCACTTCCATGAACACTGAAGCTTTCTTT. This codes for CASSLPGTGATSMNTEAFF.

This clonotype showed up just once. The rearrangement links TRBV7-3 to TRBJ2-2, with D uncertain. V gave up 1 base and J gave up 4 bases, with 10 bases separating them. The CDR3 is 15 residues long. The germline V gene has CDR1 SGHTA and CDR2 FQGTGA. In DNA form, the CDR3 reads TGTGCCAGCAGCTTAAGAAGGTCTAGCACCGGGGAGCTGTTTTTT. The encoded protein is CASSLRRSSTGELFF.

On this clonotype itself: This may stem from a read error, because a much larger clone lies one nucleotide away. V usage is TRBV5-1 and J usage is TRBJ2-7; D unclear. Germline values: CDR1 SGHRS, CDR2 YFSETQ. This CDR3 has 14 residues. Written as DNA, the CDR3 is TGCGCCAGCAGCTTGAATAGGTACTCCTACGAGCAGCACTTC. It is translated as CASSLNRYSYEQHF.

This clonotype has just a few counts. The chain employs TRBV28 and TRBJ2-7; tentative D call: TRBD2 (5 bases). The V end was cut by 2 bases, the J end by 3 bases, with 8 bases between. Germline V lookup: CDR1 MDHEN, CDR2 SYDVKM. The CDR3 spans 13 residues. The CDR3 DNA follows: TGTGCCAGCAGTTTAGGGAGCCTCTACGAGCAGTACTTC. Its translation: CASSLGSLYEQYF.

The chain links TRBV7-2 to TRBJ1-2; D is perhaps TRBD1 (5 bases). This CDR3 comprises 13 residues. CDR1 SGHTA and CDR2 FQGNSA come from the germline V gene. The ends were cut back, 10 bases at V and 3 bases at J, with 15 bases in the middle. CDR3 coding DNA: TGTGCCATCTCTGACAGTATGGACTATGGCTACACCTTC. As protein: CAISDSMDYGYTF.

This clonotype showed up just once. The chain links TRBV15 to TRBJ2-7; D possibly matches TRBD1 or TRBD2 (6 bases each). Trimming pared 5 bases from V and 2 bases from J, leaving 16 bases between. Per the germline V gene, CDR1 is LNHNV and CDR2 is YYDKDF (reference sequence). The CDR3 totals 15 residues. DNA of the CDR3: TGTGCCACCAGCGTACCCGGGGGCCCGACCTACGAGCAGTACTTC. Translation: CATSVPGGPTYEQYF.

The chain employs TRBV24-1 and TRBJ2-5; D might be TRBD1 (6 bases). This CDR3 is 16 amino acids long. In germline, CDR1 is KGHDR, CDR2 SFDVKD. Between the trimmed V and J ends, which lost 0 bases and 2 bases, there was a span of 12 bases. The CDR3 DNA is TGTGCCACCAGTGATTTGACGGGACAAGGACAAGAGACCCAGTACTTC. Translation: CATSDLTGQGQETQYF.

In the case of this clonotype: A much larger clone differs from this one at a single base, so this may be a read error. This chain joins TRBV7-9 and TRBJ1-3; possibly TRBD1 for D (6 bases). The germline gives CDR1 SEHNR, CDR2 FQNEAQ (reference sequence). The CDR3 totals 14 residues. Here the CDR3 DNA reads TGTGCCAGCAGCCAAGGGGGGGCTGGAAACACCACATATTTT. It translates to CASSQGGAGNTTYF.

This clonotype was seen a single time. This chain connects TRBV20-1 to TRBJ2-3; no clear D gene. Trimming took 1 base from V and 6 from J, leaving 14 bases between them. This CDR3 contains 14 residues. Germline CDR1 is DFQATT and CDR2 is SNEGSKA (reference sequence). The CDR3 is CSARVSLGRDTQYF. In DNA form, the CDR3 reads TGCAGTGCTAGAGTTAGTCTAGGTAGGGATACGCAGTATTTT.

This clonotype was seen only a few times. This may be a read error: a much more frequent sequence differs by one nucleotide. The DNA of the CDR3 is TGTGCCAGCAGCTACGGCCGTACTGAAGCTTTCTTT. Residues: CASSYGRTEAFF. The gene calls are TRBV5-6 and TRBJ1-1; D not resolved. V shed 3 bases and J shed 5 bases, with 8 bases lying between them. This CDR3 is 12 amino acids long. Germline V lookup: CDR1 SGHDT, CDR2 YYEEEE. Complete variable domain (other parts from reference TRBV5-6 and TRBJ1-1): DAGVTQSPTHLIKTRGQQVTLRCSPKSGHDTVSWYQQALGQGPQFIFQYYEEEERQRGNFPDRFSGHQFPNYSSELNVNALLLGDSALYLCASSYGRTEAFFGQGTRLTVV.

The chain is built from TRBV9 and TRBJ1-5; D possibly corresponds to TRBD1 (5 bases). From germline, CDR1 is SGDLS and CDR2 YYNGEE. There are 13 residues in the CDR3. Trimming removed 3 bases at V and 6 bases at J, with 10 bases between. The CDR3 sequence is CASSGGDLQPQHF. DNA for the CDR3: TGTGCCAGCAGCGGGGGGGACCTTCAGCCCCAGCATTTT.

This chain joins TRBV13 and TRBJ1-2; 9 bases agree with TRBD1. Germline V gives CDR1 PRHDT, CDR2 FYEKMQ (reference sequence). The CDR3 runs 15 residues. With V trimmed by 6 bases and J by 6 bases, 11 bases remained unmatched. CDR3 amino acids: CASRGRDRATNGYTF. The DNA for the CDR3 is TGTGCCAGCAGAGGTCGGGACAGGGCAACTAATGGCTACACCTTC. Filled out from reference TRBV13 and TRBJ1-2, the complete variable domain reads AAGVIQSPRHLIKEKRETATLKCYPIPRHDTVYWYQQGPGQDPQFLISFYEKMQSDKGSIPDRFSAQQFSDYHSELNMSSLELGDSALYFCASRGRDRATNGYTFGSGTRLTVV.

This chain joins TRBV29-1 and TRBJ1-2; 11 bases map to TRBD1. The CDR3 runs to 14 residues. Germline CDR1 is SQVTM and CDR2 is ANQGSEA. J was trimmed by 8 bases and V by 7 bases; bases with no gene match: 12. The CDR3 nucleotides read TGCAGCGGGACAGGGGGCACCAACTTAGGGGGCTACACCTTC. It encodes CSGTGGTNLGGYTF.

The chain recombines TRBV7-2 with TRBJ1-6, with a possible D match to TRBD1 (6 bases). Looked up from germline, CDR1 is SGHTA and CDR2 is FQGNSA. The CDR3 is made up of 13 amino acids. Trimming took off 6 bases at V and 8 bases at J, with 11 bases between the two ends. For the CDR3, the DNA is TGTGCCAGCAGACAGGGTGATGATTCACCCCTCCACTTT. Translated: CASRQGDDSPLHF.

The chain uses TRBV6-6 and TRBJ2-5; 9 bases are shared with TRBD2. CDR3 length: 14 residues. Unmatched junction bases numbered 8, after V lost 8 bases and J lost 4 bases. Germline V gene sequence: CDR1 MNHNY, CDR2 SVGAGI (reference sequence). This CDR3 is CASQSGRKGETQYF. The CDR3 coding sequence is TGTGCCAGCCAGAGCGGGAGGAAGGGAGAGACCCAGTACTTC.

This clonotype occurred a few times. The chain uses TRBV29-1 and TRBJ1-2, with TRBD1 matching 11 bases. V was pared by 4 bases and J by 7 bases, with 8 bases of the junction left unmatched. This CDR3 is 14 amino acids long. CDR1 SQVTM and CDR2 ANQGSEA come from the germline V gene. In nucleotides, the CDR3 is TGCAGCGTTGGCTTGGACAGGGGGCCTTTTGGCTACACCTTC. Translated: CSVGLDRGPFGYTF.

This clonotype was counted many times. The chain combines TRBV4-3 with TRBJ1-1, with D unresolved. CDR3 length: 14 amino acids. The ends were cut back, 6 bases at V and 7 bases at J, with 18 bases in the middle. Germline V lookup: CDR1 LGHNA, CDR2 YSLEER. The CDR3, as DNA: TGCGCCAGCAGTTACGGCAGAGGTATGGGTGAAGCTTTCTTT. It specifies CASSYGRGMGEAFF.

The gene calls are TRBV6-5 and TRBJ2-1; D uncertain. The germline V gene has CDR1 MNHEY and CDR2 SVGAGI. The V and J ends lost 5 bases and 7 bases respectively, with 6 bases between them. This CDR3 is 11 amino acids long. For the CDR3, the DNA is TGTGCCAGCAGTGCCGTAAATGAGCAGTTCTTC. It specifies CASSAVNEQFF.

As DNA, the CDR3 is TGCAGCGGCAGACAGGGGTGGGGAATGAACACTGAAGCTTTCTTT. Encoded protein: CSGRQGWGMNTEAFF. The rearrangement links TRBV29-1 to TRBJ1-1; 8 nucleotides align to TRBD1. Germline V gives CDR1 SQVTM, CDR2 ANQGSEA. The CDR3 is 15 amino acids. The V segment lost 7 bases and the J segment 0 bases; nucleotides outside the gene matches: 10.

This clonotype was recorded only once. As the CDR3 is not closed by the conserved phenylalanine or tryptophan, this likely results from a read error. The chain carries TRBV20-1 and TRBJ2-2; 11 bases are a match to TRBD2. Germline V gene sequence: CDR1 DFQATT, CDR2 SNEGSKA (reference sequence). The CDR3 is 15 residues long. The ends lost 6 bases at V and 6 bases at J; junction bases unmatched: 9. CDR3 sequence: CSAPVAGGRSGELFL. The CDR3 coding sequence is TGCAGTGCGCCCGTAGCGGGAGGGAGGTCCGGGGAGCTGTTTTTG.